The clone carrying this T cell receptor beta chain occurred once. TCRdb's table, derived via immunoSEQ multiplex PCR, lists solely in-frame clones and lacks some. The sample yields 300,000 to 400,000 clones, over 70% seen once. The source of the sample is a study of blood T cell repertoires in COVID-19. Across the study: Specimens from acute and convalescent COVID-19 originated in the United States, Italy and Spain.

Living in 24 US areas, the participants were between 18 and 89 years of age. Participants had their cohort set by participant-reported clinical history. This receptor was taken from a man aged 30-40 years who had recovered from COVID-19. Sequenced input: PBMCs or T cells enriched from blood (not recorded which).

The CDR3 DNA reads TGTGCCAGCAGCTTGTGGGGGGGAGAGATGGATGGCTACACCTTC. Its translation is CASSLWGGEMDGYTF. This chain connects TRBV5-8 to TRBJ1-2, with D perhaps matching TRBD1 (5 bases). V lost 1 base and J lost 6, with 16 bases in between. Germline-derived CDR1 and CDR2 are SGHTS and YDEGEE. The CDR3 spans 15 residues.